The 8 T cell receptor beta chains given below trace back to one sample, sequenced in a study of T-cell memory formation after mild COVID-19. MiXCR, run by TCRdb on the 5' RACE reads, gives a single entry per CDR3 protein. This sample yields 350,000 to 500,000 distinct CDR3 sequences, of which roughly 17% are seen a single time; about a fifth belongs to the top ten. The sequenced material came from PBMCs or a T cell subset sorted from them (not recorded which). The receptors originated from a man younger than 30 who had mild COVID-19 (a few samples of this study predate the infection). Cell type and time point are not known.

The genes are TRBV4-3 and TRBJ2-1, with TRBD2 matching 10 bases. This CDR3 is 16 amino acids long. Trimming removed 4 bases from V and 4 bases from J; junction bases left unmatched: 7. Germline loops: CDR1 LGHNA, CDR2 YSLEER. The CDR3 region has the DNA TGCGCCAGCAGCCCCCAGAGCGGGGGGGGATACAATGAGCAGTTCTTC. Translated: CASSPQSGGGYNEQFF.

This clonotype appeared a few times. The V and J genes are TRBV5-6 and TRBJ1-4, with TRBD1 matching over 9 bases. The CDR3 has 15 residues. V was clipped by 1 base and J by 7 bases; unmatched bases: 5. In germline, CDR1 is SGHDT, CDR2 YYEEEE. The CDR3 loop reads CASSLWGQGSEKLFF. The CDR3 nucleotides read TGTGCCAGCAGCTTGTGGGGACAGGGCAGTGAAAAACTGTTTTTT.

This clonotype was found a few times. The chain is built from TRBV5-5 and TRBJ1-1; TRBD1 is a possible D gene (6 bases). Germline CDR1 is SGHKS and CDR2 is YYEKEE (reference sequence). Trimming pared 0 bases from V and 3 bases from J, leaving 15 bases between. The CDR3 has 16 residues. The CDR3 protein is CASSLDEGVRYTEAFF. As DNA, the CDR3 is TGTGCCAGCAGCTTGGACGAGGGGGTGAGGTACACTGAAGCTTTCTTT.

V and J are TRBV30 and TRBJ1-1; D uncertain. Germline values: CDR1 GTSNPN, CDR2 SVGIG (reference sequence). The CDR3 length is 11 residues. Trimming stripped 5 bases from V and 7 bases from J, with 11 bases between. DNA for the CDR3: TGTGCCTGGGGGCCGGGGAGTGAAGCTTTCTTT. Translating gives CAWGPGSEAFF. The whole variable domain, filled in from reference TRBV30 and TRBJ1-1, reads SQTIHQWPATLVQPVGSPLSLECTVEGTSNPNLYWYRQAAGRGLQLLFYSVGIGQISSEVPQNLSASRPQDRQFILSSKKLLLSDSGFYLCAWGPGSEAFFGQGTRLTVV.

The genes are TRBV7-3 and TRBJ1-6; TRBD1 matches at 9 bases. Germline assignment: CDR1 SGHTA and CDR2 FQGTGA. CDR3 length: 15 amino acids. V shed 6 bases, J shed 10 bases, and the junction held 10 bases outside the gene matches. CDR3 in DNA: TGTGCCAGCAGTCAACTCGGACAGGGGTCGTCACCCCTCCACTTT. This encodes CASSQLGQGSSPLHF.

The chain has TRBV19 and TRBJ2-1, with 12 bases lining up with TRBD1. CDR3 size: 20 residues. The J segment lost 8 bases and the V segment lost 4 bases, leaving 21 bases of the junction unmatched. Germline values: CDR1 LNHDA, CDR2 SQIVND (reference sequence). CDR3 sequence reads: CASSTTFAGGQGALIHEQFF. DNA for the CDR3: TGTGCCAGTAGTACGACTTTCGCTGGGGGACAGGGGGCGCTTATACATGAGCAGTTCTTC.

As concerns this clonotype: One end of the junction fails to match germline, which may point to a read error. The CDR3 DNA sequence: TGTGCCAGCAGCCATCCTCCCCGCTCCGACGAGCAGTACTTC. Its translation: CASSHPPRSDEQYF. The V and J genes are TRBV7-9 and TRBJ2-7, with D hard to call. Germline V lookup: CDR1 SEHNR, CDR2 FQNEAQ (reference sequence). The CDR3 loop spans 14 amino acids.

V is TRBV6-4 and J is TRBJ2-2; 9 bases match TRBD1. This CDR3 is 17 amino acids long. Losses at the gene ends were 6 bases for V and 5 bases for J; bases not matched to a gene: 13. In germline, CDR1 is MRHNA, CDR2 SNTAGT. The CDR3 sequence: CASSKLMGQGRTGELFF. In nucleotides, the CDR3 is TGTGCCAGCAGCAAACTGATGGGACAGGGAAGGACCGGGGAGCTGTTTTTT.